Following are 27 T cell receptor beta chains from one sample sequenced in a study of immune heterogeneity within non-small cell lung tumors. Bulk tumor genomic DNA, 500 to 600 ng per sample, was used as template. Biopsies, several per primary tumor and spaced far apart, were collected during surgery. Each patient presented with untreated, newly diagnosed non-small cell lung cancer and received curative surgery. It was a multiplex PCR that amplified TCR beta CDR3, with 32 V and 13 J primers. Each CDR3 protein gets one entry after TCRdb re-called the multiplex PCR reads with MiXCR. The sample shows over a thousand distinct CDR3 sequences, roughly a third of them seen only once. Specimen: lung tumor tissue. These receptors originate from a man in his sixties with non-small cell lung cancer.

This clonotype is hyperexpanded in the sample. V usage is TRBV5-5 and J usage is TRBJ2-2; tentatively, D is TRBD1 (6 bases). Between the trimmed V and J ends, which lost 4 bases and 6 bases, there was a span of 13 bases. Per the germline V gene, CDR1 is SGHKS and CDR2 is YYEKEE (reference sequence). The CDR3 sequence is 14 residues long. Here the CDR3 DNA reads TGTGCCAGCAGCCTCTTGTGGGGGCCCGGGGAGCTGTTTTTT. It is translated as CASSLLWGPGELFF.

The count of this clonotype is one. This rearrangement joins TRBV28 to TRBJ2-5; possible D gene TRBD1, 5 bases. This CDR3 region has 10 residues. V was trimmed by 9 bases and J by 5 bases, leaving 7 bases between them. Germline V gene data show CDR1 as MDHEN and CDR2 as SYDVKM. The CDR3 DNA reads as TGTGCCAGTGCAGGGGAGACCCAGTACTTC. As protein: CASAGETQYF.

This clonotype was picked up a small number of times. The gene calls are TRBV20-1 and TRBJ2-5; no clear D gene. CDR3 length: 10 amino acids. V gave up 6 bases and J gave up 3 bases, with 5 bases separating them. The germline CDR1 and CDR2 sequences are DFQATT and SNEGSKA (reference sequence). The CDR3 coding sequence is TGCAGTGCATTGGAAGAGACCCAGTACTTC. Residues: CSALEETQYF.

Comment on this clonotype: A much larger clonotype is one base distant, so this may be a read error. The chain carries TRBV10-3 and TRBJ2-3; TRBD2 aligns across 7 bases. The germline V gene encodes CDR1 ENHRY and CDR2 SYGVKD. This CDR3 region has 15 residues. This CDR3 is CAISDEGGKADTRYF. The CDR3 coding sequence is TGTGCCATCAGTGATGAGGGAGGGAAGGCAGATACGCGGTATTTT.

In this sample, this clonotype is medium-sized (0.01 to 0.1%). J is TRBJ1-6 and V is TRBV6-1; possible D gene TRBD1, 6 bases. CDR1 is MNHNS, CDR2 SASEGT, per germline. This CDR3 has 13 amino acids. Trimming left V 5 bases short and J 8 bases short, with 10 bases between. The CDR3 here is CASSYTGYSPLHF. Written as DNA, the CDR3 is TGTGCCAGCAGTTATACAGGGTATTCACCCCTCCACTTT.

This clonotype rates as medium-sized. CDR3 nucleotide sequence: TGTGCCAGCAGTTTTGAGGGCCCCACCTACGAGCAGTACTTC. It yields the protein CASSFEGPTYEQYF. V and J are TRBV28 and TRBJ2-7; a weak D match, TRBD2 (5 bases). Germline CDR1 reads MDHEN; CDR2 reads SYDVKM. The germline V and J ends were trimmed by 3 bases and 2 bases, with 11 bases remaining between them. The CDR3 length is 14 residues.

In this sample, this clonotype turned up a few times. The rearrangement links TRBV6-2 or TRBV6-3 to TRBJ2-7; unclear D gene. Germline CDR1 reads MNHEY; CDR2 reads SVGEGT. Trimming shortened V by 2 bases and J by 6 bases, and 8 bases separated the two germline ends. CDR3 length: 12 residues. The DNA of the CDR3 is TGTGCCAGCAGTTACCCTGACCCCGAGCAGTACTTC. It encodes CASSYPDPEQYF.

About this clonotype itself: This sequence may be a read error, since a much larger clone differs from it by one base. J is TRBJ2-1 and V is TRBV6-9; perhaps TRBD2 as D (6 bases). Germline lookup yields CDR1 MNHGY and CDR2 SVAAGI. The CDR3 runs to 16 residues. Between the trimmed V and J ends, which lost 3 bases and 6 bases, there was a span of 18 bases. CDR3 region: CASSYRLEGESNEQFF. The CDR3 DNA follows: TGTGCCAGCAGTTACAGACTAGAGGGAGAGAGCAATGAGCAGTTCTTC.

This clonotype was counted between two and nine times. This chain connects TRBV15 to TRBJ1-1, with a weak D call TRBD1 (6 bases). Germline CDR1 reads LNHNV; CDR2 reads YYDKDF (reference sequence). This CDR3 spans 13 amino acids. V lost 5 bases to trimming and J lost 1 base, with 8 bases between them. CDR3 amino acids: CATSSTGNTEAFF. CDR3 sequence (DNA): TGTGCCACCAGCTCGACAGGGAACACTGAAGCTTTCTTT. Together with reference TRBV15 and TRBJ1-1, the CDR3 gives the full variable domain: DAMVIQNPRYQVTQFGKPVTLSCSQTLNHNVMYWYQQKSSQAPKLLFHYYDKDFNNEADTPDNFQSRRPNTSFCFLDIRSPGLGDTAMYLCATSSTGNTEAFFGQGTRLTVV.

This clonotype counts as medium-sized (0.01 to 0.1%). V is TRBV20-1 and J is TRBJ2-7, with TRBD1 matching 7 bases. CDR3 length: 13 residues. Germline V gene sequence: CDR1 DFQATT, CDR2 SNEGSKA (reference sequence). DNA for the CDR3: TGCAGGGCGTCGAAACAGGGGATCTACGAGCAGTACTTC. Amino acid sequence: CRASKQGIYEQYF.

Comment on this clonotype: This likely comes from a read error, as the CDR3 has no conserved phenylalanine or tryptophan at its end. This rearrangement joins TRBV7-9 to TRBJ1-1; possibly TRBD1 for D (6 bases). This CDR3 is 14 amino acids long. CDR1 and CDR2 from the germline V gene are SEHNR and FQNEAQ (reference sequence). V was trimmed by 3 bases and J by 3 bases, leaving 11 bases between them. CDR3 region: CASSFGRGDTEAFS. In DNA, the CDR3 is TGTGCCAGCAGCTTCGGCAGGGGAGACACTGAAGCTTTCTCT.

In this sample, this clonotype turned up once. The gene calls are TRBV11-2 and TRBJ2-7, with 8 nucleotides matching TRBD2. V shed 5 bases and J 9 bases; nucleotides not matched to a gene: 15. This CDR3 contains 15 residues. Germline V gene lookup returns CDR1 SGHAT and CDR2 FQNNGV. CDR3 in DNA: TGTGCCAGCAGCGTGGACGGAGCGGGAGCTTCCCGGCAGTACTTC. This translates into CASSVDGAGASRQYF.

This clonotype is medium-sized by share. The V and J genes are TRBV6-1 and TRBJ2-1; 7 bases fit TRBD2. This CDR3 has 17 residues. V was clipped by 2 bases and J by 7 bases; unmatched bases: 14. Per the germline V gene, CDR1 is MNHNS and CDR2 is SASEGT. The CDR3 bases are TGTGCCAGCAGTGAAATGGGACGTGGCGGGAGTAGGAATGAGCAGTTCTTC. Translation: CASSEMGRGGSRNEQFF.

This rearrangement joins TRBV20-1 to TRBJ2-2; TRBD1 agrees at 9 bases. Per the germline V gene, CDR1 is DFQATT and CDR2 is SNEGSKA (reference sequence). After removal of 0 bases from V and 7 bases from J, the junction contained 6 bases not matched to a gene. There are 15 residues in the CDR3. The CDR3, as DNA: TGCAGTGCTAGAGAAGTAGGACAGGGGATCGGGGAGCTGTTTTTT. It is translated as CSAREVGQGIGELFF.

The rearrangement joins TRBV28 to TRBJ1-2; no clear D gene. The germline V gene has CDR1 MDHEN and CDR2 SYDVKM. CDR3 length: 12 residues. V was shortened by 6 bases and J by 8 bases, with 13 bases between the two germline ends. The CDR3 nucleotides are TGTGCCAGCAGCCCCAGAGGGAGAGGCTACACCTTC. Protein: CASSPRGRGYTF.

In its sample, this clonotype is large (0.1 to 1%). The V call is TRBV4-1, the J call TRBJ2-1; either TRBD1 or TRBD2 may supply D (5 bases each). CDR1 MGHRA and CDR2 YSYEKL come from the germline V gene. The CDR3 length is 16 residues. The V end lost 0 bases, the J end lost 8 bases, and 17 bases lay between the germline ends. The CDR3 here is CASSQDRVASGHEQFF. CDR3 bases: TGCGCCAGCAGCCAAGATAGGGTAGCGTCGGGACATGAGCAGTTCTTC.

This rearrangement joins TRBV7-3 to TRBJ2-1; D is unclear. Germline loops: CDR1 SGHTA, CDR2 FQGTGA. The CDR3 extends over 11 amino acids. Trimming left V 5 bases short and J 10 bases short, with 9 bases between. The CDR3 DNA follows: TGTGCCAGCAGCCTCAATGGAGAGCAGTTCTTC. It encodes CASSLNGEQFF.

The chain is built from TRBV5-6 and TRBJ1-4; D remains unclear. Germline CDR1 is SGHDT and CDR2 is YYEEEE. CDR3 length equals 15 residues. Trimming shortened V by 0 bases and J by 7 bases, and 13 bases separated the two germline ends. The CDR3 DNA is TGTGCCAGCAGCTTGGCCTGGAGGCCCGTTGAAAAACTGTTTTTT. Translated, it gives CASSLAWRPVEKLFF.

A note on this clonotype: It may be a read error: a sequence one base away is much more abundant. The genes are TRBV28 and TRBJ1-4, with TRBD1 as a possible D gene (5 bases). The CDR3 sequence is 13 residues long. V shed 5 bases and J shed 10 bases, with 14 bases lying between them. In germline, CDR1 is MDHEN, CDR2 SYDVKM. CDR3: CASSPTWGGKLFF. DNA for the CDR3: TGTGCCAGCAGTCCAACGTGGGGGGGAAAACTGTTTTTT. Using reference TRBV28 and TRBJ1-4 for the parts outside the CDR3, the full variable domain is DVKVTQSSRYLVKRTGEKVFLECVQDMDHENMFWYRQDPGLGLRLIYFSYDVKMKEKGDIPEGYSVSREKKERFSLILESASTNQTSMYLCASSPTWGGKLFFGSGTQLSVL.

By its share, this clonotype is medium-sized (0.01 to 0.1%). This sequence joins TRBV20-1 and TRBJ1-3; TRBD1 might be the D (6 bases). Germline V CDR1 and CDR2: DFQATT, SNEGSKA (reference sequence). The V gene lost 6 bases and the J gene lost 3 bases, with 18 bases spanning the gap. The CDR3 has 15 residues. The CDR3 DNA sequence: TGCAGTGCGCTGGACAGCCACGATATTGGAAACACCATATATTTT. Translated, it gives CSALDSHDIGNTIYF.

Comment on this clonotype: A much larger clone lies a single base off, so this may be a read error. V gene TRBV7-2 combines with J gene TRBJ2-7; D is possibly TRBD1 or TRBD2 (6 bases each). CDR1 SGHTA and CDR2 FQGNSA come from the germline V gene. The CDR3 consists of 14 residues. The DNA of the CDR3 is TGTGCCAGCAGCTTAGGTGGGGGGCTCTACGAGCGGTACTTC. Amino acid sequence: CASSLGGGLYERYF.

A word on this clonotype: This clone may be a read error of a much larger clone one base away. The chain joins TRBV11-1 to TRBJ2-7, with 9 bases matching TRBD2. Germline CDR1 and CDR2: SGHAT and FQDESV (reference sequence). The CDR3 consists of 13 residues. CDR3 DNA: TGTGCCAGCAGCCCGGGACTAGCCTACAAGCAGTACTTC. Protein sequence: CASSPGLAYKQYF.

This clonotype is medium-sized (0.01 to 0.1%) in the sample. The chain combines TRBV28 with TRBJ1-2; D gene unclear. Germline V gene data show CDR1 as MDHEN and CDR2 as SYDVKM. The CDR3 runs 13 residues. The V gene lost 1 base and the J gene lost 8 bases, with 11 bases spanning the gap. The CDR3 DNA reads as TGTGCCAGCAGTTTATTGGTCGGCCCGGGCTACACCTTC. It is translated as CASSLLVGPGYTF.

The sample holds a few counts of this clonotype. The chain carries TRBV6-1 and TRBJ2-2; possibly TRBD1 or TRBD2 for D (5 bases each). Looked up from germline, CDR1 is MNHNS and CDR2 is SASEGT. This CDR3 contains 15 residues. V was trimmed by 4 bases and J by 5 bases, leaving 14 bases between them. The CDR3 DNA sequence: TGTGCCAGCAGTGGACAGACCTCGGGGACCGGGGAGCTGTTTTTT. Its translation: CASSGQTSGTGELFF.

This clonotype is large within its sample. In DNA form, the CDR3 reads TGTGCCAGCAGTGAATCGGCTAATCAAGAGACCCAGTACTTC. Residues: CASSESANQETQYF. V usage is TRBV2 and J usage is TRBJ2-5, with no clear D. CDR3 size: 14 residues. Trimming took 2 bases from V and 2 from J, leaving 9 bases between them. The V gene's germline CDR1 is SNHLY and CDR2 FYNNEI.

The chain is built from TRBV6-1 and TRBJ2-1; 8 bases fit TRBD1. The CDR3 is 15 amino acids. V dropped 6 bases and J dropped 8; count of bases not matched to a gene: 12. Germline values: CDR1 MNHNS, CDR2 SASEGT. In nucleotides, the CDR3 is TGTGCCAGCAGCCTCCCCCGGACAGGGAACGATGAGCAGTTCTTC. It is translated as CASSLPRTGNDEQFF.

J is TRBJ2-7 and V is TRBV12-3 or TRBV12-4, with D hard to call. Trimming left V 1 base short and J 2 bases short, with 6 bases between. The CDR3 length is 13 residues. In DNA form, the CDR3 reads TGTGCCAGCAGTTTAGGCCCACCCTACGAGCAGTACTTC. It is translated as CASSLGPPYEQYF.